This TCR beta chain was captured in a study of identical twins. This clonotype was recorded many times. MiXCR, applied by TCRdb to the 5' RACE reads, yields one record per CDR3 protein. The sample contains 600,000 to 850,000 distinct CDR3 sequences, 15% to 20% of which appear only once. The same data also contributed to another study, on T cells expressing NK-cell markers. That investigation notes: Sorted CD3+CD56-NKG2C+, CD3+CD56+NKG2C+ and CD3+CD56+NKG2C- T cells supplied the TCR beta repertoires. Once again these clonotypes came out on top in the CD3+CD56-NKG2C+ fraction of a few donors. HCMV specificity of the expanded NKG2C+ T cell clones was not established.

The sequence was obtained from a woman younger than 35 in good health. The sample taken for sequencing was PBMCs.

CDR3 in DNA: TGCAGTGCTAGGACTAGGACAGATACGCAGTATTTT. It yields the protein CSARTRTDTQYF. This sequence joins TRBV20-1 and TRBJ2-3, with a tentative D call TRBD2 (6 bases). Trimming removed 3 bases from V and 3 bases from J, with 7 bases in between. The germline gives CDR1 DFQATT, CDR2 SNEGSKA (reference sequence). This CDR3 has 12 amino acids.